A selection of T cell receptor beta chains follows, all from one sample in a study of CD8 T cells in ankylosing spondylitis. TCRdb passed the 5' RACE reads through MiXCR, listing each CDR3 protein once. The table shows 650,000 to 800,000 distinct CDR3 sequences, with roughly 20% occurring only once. Material for sequencing was blood, either unsorted or a sorted T cell fraction (not recorded which). The receptors here all came from a male donor with ankylosing spondylitis. Both conserved end residues are part of each CDR3. Each record gives: J gene, D gene, clone size, V gene, CDR3 protein, CDR3 DNA. A D gene is named only where the DNA matches it firmly. The size of a clone is reported for some rows only, either as once, few or many, or as a class for expanded clones.

>TRBJ1-6|TRBD1|few|TRBV5-1
CASSWGQGGGSPLHF
TGCGCCAGCAGCTGGGGACAGGGCGGCGGTTCACCCCTCCACTTT
>TRBJ2-2|.|few|TRBV7-9
CASSQREVNTGELFF
TGTGCCAGCAGCCAACGAGAGGTTAACACCGGGGAGCTGTTTTTT
>TRBJ2-7|.|.|TRBV12-3/TRBV12-4
CASNPGIGAGGEQYF
TGTGCCAGCAACCCCGGAATTGGGGCTGGGGGCGAGCAGTACTTC
>TRBJ2-2|.|.|TRBV27
CASSFVGAVELFF
TGTGCCAGCAGTTTCGTGGGGGCGGTGGAGCTGTTTTTT
>TRBJ2-7|TRBD2|.|TRBV12-3/TRBV12-4
CASSLERGVPYEQYF
TGTGCCAGCAGTTTAGAGCGGGGGGTTCCCTACGAGCAGTACTTC
>TRBJ1-6|.|few|TRBV4-1
CASSQGGTLHF
TGCGCCAGCAGCCAAGGAGGGACCCTCCACTTT
>TRBJ2-2|TRBD1|.|TRBV27
CASSRDRGRSGELFF
TGTGCCAGCAGTAGGGACAGGGGGCGAAGCGGGGAGCTGTTTTTT
>TRBJ1-4|.|few|TRBV20-1
CSASRQINEKLFF
TGCAGTGCTAGTAGGCAGATTAATGAAAAACTGTTTTTT
>TRBJ2-1|.|.|TRBV4-1
CASSPPRGATYNEQFF
TGCGCCAGCAGCCCCCCTAGGGGGGCGACCTACAATGAGCAGTTCTTC
>TRBJ1-2|TRBD1|.|TRBV5-1
CASSAGQGRSGYTF
TGCGCCAGCAGCGCTGGACAGGGAAGGTCGGGCTACACCTTC
>TRBJ2-1|.|.|TRBV11-2
CASSLWTAVFSYNEQFF
TGTGCCAGCAGCTTATGGACAGCAGTGTTCTCCTACAATGAGCAGTTCTTC
>TRBJ1-1|.|.|TRBV4-1
CASSQDFGQSNTEAFF
TGCGCCAGCAGCCAAGATTTTGGCCAGTCGAACACTGAAGCTTTCTTT
>TRBJ2-1|TRBD1|.|TRBV29-1
CSVDRPGQAYNEQFF
TGCAGCGTTGACCGACCGGGACAGGCGTACAATGAGCAGTTCTTC
>TRBJ1-1|.|.|TRBV12-3/TRBV12-4
CASSFRSTTATEAFF
TGTGCCAGCAGTTTCCGCTCTACCACGGCAACTGAAGCTTTCTTT
>TRBJ1-3|.|few|TRBV25-1
CASSDSGGNTIYF
TGTGCCAGCAGTGACAGCGGGGGAAACACCATATATTTT
>TRBJ1-6|.|.|TRBV5-1
CASSFTTQESYNSPLHF
TGCGCCAGCAGCTTCACAACACAGGAGTCCTATAATTCACCCCTCCACTTT
>TRBJ2-7|.|few|TRBV28
CASRWTDSYEQYF
TGTGCCAGCAGGTGGACGGATTCCTACGAGCAGTACTTC
>TRBJ1-6|TRBD1|.|TRBV28
CASSWDRGSYNSPLHF
TGTGCCAGCAGTTGGGACAGGGGGTCCTATAATTCACCCCTCCACTTT
>TRBJ1-1|TRBD1|.|TRBV4-3
CASSQDWAGGGRDTEAFF
TGCGCCAGCAGCCAAGATTGGGCAGGGGGCGGTAGGGACACTGAAGCTTTCTTT
>TRBJ2-7|.|.|TRBV30
CAWSPGRAYEQYF
TGTGCCTGGAGTCCGGGCAGGGCCTACGAGCAGTACTTC
>TRBJ2-5|.|.|TRBV7-2
CASGPTAKQETQYF
TGTGCCAGCGGCCCGACGGCCAAACAAGAGACCCAGTACTTC
>TRBJ1-2|TRBD1|once|TRBV12-3/TRBV12-4
CASSLFPTGEGGYGYTF
TGTGCCAGCAGTTTATTTCCTACAGGGGAAGGGGGCTATGGCTACACCTTC
>TRBJ2-3|.|few|TRBV6-2/TRBV6-3
CASMDQGLFTDTQYF
TGTGCCAGCATGGATCAGGGGTTATTCACAGATACGCAGTATTTT
>TRBJ1-1|.|.|TRBV20-1
CSAGNRNTEAFF
TGCAGTGCGGGAAACAGGAACACTGAAGCTTTCTTT
>TRBJ2-1|.|.|TRBV7-9
CASGADGYNEQFF
TGTGCCAGCGGAGCGGATGGCTACAATGAGCAGTTCTTC
>TRBJ2-3|.|.|TRBV2
CASKVEKVGTDTQYF
TGTGCCAGCAAGGTGGAGAAGGTCGGCACAGATACGCAGTATTTT
>TRBJ2-3|.|once|TRBV21-1
CASSNGLAGRTDTQYF
TGTGCCAGCAGCAACGGACTAGCGGGTCGCACAGATACGCAGTATTTT
>TRBJ2-1|TRBD2|few|TRBV27
CASTKSGGANNEQFF
TGTGCCAGCACCAAAAGCGGGGGGGCCAACAATGAGCAGTTCTTC
>TRBJ2-7|TRBD2|few|TRBV27
CASSLLAGVGYEQYF
TGTGCCAGCAGTTTATTAGCGGGAGTAGGTTACGAGCAGTACTTC
>TRBJ2-7|TRBD2|few|TRBV20-1
CSARDPRLAVYEQYF
TGCAGTGCTAGAGATCCCCGACTAGCGGTTTACGAGCAGTACTTC
>TRBJ1-2|.|.|TRBV5-1
CASSLVPGDGYTF
TGCGCCAGCAGCTTGGTGCCGGGAGATGGCTACACCTTC
>TRBJ2-7|.|.|TRBV5-1
CASSLMSASYEQYF
TGCGCCAGCAGCTTGATGAGTGCCTCCTACGAGCAGTACTTC
>TRBJ2-7|.|few|TRBV28
CASTSGTYSYEQYF
TGTGCCAGCACCTCCGGGACTTACTCCTACGAGCAGTACTTC
>TRBJ2-4|.|few|TRBV7-9
CASSSENIQYF
TGTGCCAGCAGCTCTGAAAACATTCAGTACTTC
>TRBJ1-2|TRBD1|once|TRBV7-6
CASSLAGGQGGYGYTF
TGTGCCAGCAGCTTAGCCGGGGGACAGGGAGGCTATGGCTACACCTTC
>TRBJ2-1|TRBD2|.|TRBV29-1
CSVEGTSDHNEQFF
TGCAGCGTTGAAGGGACTAGCGACCACAATGAGCAGTTCTTC
>TRBJ1-2|.|few|TRBV3-1
CASSHTGTSISGYTF
TGTGCCAGCAGCCATACCGGGACTTCGATATCTGGCTACACCTTC
>TRBJ1-5|.|.|TRBV12-3/TRBV12-4
CASSFYQASNQPQHF
TGTGCCAGCAGTTTTTACCAGGCAAGCAATCAGCCCCAGCATTTT
>TRBJ1-1|.|many|TRBV5-6
CASSSSGGTEAFF
TGTGCCAGCAGCTCTAGCGGGGGCACTGAAGCTTTCTTT
>TRBJ1-3|TRBD1|.|TRBV20-1
CSARQTGDSGNTIYF
TGCAGTGCTAGGCAGACAGGGGATAGTGGAAACACCATATATTTT
>TRBJ2-7|.|.|TRBV19
CASAGQPSYEQYF
TGTGCCAGTGCGGGACAGCCATCCTACGAGCAGTACTTC
>TRBJ1-5|.|few|TRBV25-1
CASSVAGPNQPQHF
TGTGCCAGCAGTGTAGCGGGGCCGAATCAGCCCCAGCATTTT
>TRBJ2-1|.|.|TRBV27
CASSSNPGLNIYNEQFF
TGTGCCAGCAGTTCAAATCCGGGACTCAACATCTACAATGAGCAGTTCTTC